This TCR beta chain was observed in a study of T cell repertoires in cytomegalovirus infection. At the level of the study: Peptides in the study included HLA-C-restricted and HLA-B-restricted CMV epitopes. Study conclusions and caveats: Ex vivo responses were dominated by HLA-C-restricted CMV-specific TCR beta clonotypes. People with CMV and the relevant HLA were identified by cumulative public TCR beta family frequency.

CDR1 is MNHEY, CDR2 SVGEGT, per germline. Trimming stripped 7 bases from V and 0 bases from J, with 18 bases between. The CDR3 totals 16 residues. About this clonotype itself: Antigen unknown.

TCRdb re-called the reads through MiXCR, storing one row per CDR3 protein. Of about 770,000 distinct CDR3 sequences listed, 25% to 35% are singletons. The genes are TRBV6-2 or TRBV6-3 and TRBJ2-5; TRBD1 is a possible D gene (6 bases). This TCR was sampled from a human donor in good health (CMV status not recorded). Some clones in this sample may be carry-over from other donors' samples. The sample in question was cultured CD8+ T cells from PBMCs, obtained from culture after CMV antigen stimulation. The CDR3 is CASNPQGPGHQETQYF. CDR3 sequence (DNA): TGTGCCAGCAATCCACAGGGACCAGGACACCAAGAGACCCAGTACTTC.